The present entry profiles one T cell receptor beta chain with its context. At one end the junction does not follow the germline gene, possibly because of a read error. Per the authors' pipeline: For nucleated cells, counts were estimated from reference gene primer amplification. Clones were sequenced by immunoSEQ multiplex PCR, and TCRdb holds only the in-frame ones, with some missing. V and J calls and clone size are copied from that table; D and trimming were computed from the DNA. The table shows approximately 230,000 clones, with roughly 84% occurring only once. Germline V gene sequence: CDR1 PRHDT, CDR2 FYEKMQ (reference sequence). There are 13 residues in the CDR3. This specimen comes from a study of blood T cell repertoires in COVID-19. Study-wide context: Acute and convalescent COVID-19 samples came from the United States, Italy and Spain.

The sequencing sample was made of peripheral blood. This chain connects TRBV13 to TRBJ2-3; D is ambiguous. The clonotype originates from a man aged 25-45 years with active or convalescent COVID-19. The CDR3 DNA is TGTGCCAGCGGCTTGCGAGCCGCCGATACGCAGTATTTT. It codes for CASGLRAADTQYF.